This TCR beta chain comes out of a study of OX40 agonist ivuxolimab in advanced cancers. Germline CDR1 is SGDLS and CDR2 is YYNGEE. Unmatched junction bases numbered 4, after V lost 4 bases and J lost 0 bases. The length of the CDR3 is 15 residues. The data were produced by immunoSEQ multiplex PCR, yet TCRdb's version contains in-frame clones alone and is incomplete. The table lists under 55,000 clones, around 89% of them singletons. The rearrangement links TRBV9 to TRBJ2-1; 7 bases fit TRBD2. The sequenced sample was CD4+ or CD8+ T cells sorted from blood, obtained in a trial of the OX40 agonist ivuxolimab. This sequence originates from an adult with an advanced solid tumor such as melanoma, head and neck, liver or kidney cancer. The CDR3 sequence is CASSLRTSSYNEQFF. The CDR3 bases are TGTGCCAGCAGCCTTAGGACTAGCTCCTACAATGAGCAGTTCTTC.